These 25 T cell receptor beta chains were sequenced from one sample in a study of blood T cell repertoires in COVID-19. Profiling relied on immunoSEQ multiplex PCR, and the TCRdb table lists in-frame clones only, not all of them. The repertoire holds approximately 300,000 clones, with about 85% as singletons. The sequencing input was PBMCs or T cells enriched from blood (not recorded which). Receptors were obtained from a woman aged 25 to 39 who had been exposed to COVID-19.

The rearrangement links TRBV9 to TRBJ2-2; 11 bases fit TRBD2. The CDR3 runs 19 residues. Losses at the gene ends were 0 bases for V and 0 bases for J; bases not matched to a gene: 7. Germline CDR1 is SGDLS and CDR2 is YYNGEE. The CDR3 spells CASSVDPSGGPANTGELFF. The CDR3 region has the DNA TGTGCCAGCAGCGTAGATCCTAGCGGGGGGCCAGCGAACACCGGGGAGCTGTTTTTT.

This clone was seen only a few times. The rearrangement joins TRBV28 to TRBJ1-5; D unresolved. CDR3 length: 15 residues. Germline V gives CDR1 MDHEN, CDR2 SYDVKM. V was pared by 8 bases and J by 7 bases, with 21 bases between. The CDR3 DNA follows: TGTGCCAGCGGCCCCGGCTCACGGAGCCAGCAGCCCCAGCATTTT. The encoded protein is CASGPGSRSQQPQHF.

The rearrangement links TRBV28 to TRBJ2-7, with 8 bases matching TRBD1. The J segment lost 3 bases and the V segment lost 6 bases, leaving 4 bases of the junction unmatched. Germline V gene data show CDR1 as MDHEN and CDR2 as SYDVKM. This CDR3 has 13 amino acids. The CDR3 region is CASRPQGVYEQYF. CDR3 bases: TGTGCCAGCAGACCACAGGGGGTCTACGAGCAGTACTTC.

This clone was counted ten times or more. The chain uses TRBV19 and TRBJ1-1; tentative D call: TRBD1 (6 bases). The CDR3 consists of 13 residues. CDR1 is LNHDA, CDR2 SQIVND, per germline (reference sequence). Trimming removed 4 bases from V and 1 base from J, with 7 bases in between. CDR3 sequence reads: CASSTRGNTEAFF. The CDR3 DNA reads TGTGCCAGTAGTACCAGGGGGAACACTGAAGCTTTCTTT.

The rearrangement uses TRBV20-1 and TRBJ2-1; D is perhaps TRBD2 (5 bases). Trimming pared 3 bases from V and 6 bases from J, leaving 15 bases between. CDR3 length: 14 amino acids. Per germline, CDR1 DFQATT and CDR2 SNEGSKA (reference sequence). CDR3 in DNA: TGCAGTGCTAGTCGCCTAGCAGAGGTCAATGAGCAGTTCTTC. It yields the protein CSASRLAEVNEQFF.

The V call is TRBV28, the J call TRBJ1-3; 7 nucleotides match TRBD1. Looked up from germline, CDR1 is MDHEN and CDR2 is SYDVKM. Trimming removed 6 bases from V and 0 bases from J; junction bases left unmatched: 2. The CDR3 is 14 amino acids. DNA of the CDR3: TGTGCCAGCAGGACAGGGTTCTCTGGAAACACCATATATTTT. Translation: CASRTGFSGNTIYF. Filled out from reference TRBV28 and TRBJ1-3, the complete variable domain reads DVKVTQSSRYLVKRTGEKVFLECVQDMDHENMFWYRQDPGLGLRLIYFSYDVKMKEKGDIPEGYSVSREKKERFSLILESASTNQTSMYLCASRTGFSGNTIYFGEGSWLTVV.

In DNA form, the CDR3 reads TGTGCCAGCAGCATTAGCGGGGGGGATTACGAGCAGTACTTC. Encoded protein: CASSISGGDYEQYF. This rearrangement joins TRBV7-2 to TRBJ2-7; TRBD2 matches 11 bases. There are 14 residues in the CDR3. Germline V CDR1 and CDR2: SGHTA, FQGNSA. With V trimmed by 5 bases and J by 4 bases, 4 bases remained unmatched.

CDR3: CASSQDSRRGNTEAFF. The DNA for the CDR3 is TGCGCCAGCAGCCAAGATTCCAGGAGGGGGAACACTGAAGCTTTCTTT. The V gene is TRBV4-3, the J gene TRBJ1-1; D perhaps matches TRBD1 (5 bases). V shed 0 bases and J shed 1 base, with 12 bases lying between them. CDR3 length equals 16 residues. Germline V gene lookup returns CDR1 LGHNA and CDR2 YSLEER.

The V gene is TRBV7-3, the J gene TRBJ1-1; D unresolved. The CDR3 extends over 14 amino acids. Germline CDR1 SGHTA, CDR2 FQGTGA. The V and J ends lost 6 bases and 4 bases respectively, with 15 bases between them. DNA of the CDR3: TGTGCCAGCAGTTCGAGGAGGGAAGGCACTGAAGCTTTCTTT. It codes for CASSSRREGTEAFF.

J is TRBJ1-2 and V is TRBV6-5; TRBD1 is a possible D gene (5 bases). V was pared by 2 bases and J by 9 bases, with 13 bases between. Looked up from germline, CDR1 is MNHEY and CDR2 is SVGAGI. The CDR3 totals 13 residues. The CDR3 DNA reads TGTGCCAGCAGTTACGACAGCCTTAGGAGCTACACCTTC. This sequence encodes CASSYDSLRSYTF.

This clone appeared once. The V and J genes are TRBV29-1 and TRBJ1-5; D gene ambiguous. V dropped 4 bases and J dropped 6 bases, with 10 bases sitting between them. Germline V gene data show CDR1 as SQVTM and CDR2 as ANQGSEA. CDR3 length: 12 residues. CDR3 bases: TGCAGCGTTGGGGCGATCGGTCAGCCCCAGCATTTT. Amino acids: CSVGAIGQPQHF.

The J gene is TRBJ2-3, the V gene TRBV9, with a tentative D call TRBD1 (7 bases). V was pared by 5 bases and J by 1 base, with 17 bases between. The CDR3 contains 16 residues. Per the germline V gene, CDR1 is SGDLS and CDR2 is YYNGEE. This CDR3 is CASSGSRGVGTDTQYF. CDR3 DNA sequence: TGTGCCAGCAGTGGATCCAGGGGGGTAGGCACAGATACGCAGTATTTT. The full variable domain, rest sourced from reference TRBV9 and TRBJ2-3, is DSGVTQTPKHLITATGQRVTLRCSPRSGDLSVYWYQQSLDQGLQFLIQYYNGEERAKGNILERFSAQQFPDLHSELNLSSLELGDSALYFCASSGSRGVGTDTQYFGPGTRLTVL.

Here the CDR3 reads CASSSEFSSGNTIYF. The DNA for the CDR3 is TGCGCCAGCAGCTCTGAATTTAGCTCTGGAAACACCATATATTTT. V gene TRBV5-1 combines with J gene TRBJ1-3; D remains unclear. The CDR3 runs to 15 residues. CDR1 is SGHRS and CDR2 is YFSETQ in the germline V gene. The V end was cut by 3 bases, the J end by 0 bases, with 10 bases between. The complete variable domain, with remaining parts taken from reference TRBV5-1 and TRBJ1-3, reads KAGVTQTPRYLIKTRGQQVTLSCSPISGHRSVSWYQQTPGQGLQFLFEYFSETQRNKGNFPGRFSGRQFSNSRSEMNVSTLELGDSALYLCASSSEFSSGNTIYFGEGSWLTVV.

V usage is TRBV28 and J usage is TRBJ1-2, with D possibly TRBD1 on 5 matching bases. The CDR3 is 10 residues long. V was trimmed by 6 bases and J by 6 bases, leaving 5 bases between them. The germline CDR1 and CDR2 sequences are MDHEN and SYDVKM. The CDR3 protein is CASRDNGYTF. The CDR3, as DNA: TGTGCCAGCAGGGACAATGGCTACACCTTC.

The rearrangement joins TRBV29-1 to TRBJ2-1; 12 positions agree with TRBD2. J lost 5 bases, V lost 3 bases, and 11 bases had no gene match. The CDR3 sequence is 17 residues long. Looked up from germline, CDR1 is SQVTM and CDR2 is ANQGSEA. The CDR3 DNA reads TGCAGCGTTGATCTAGCGGGGGGGCCTTCACATAACAATGAGCAGTTCTTC. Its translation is CSVDLAGGPSHNNEQFF.

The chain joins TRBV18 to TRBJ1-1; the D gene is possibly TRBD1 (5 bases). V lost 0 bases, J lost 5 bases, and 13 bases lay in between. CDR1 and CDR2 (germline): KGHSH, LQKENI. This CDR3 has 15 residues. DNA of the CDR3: TGTGCCAGCTCACCACCCCGGGGGAGAGGAACTGAAGCTTTCTTT. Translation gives CASSPPRGRGTEAFF.

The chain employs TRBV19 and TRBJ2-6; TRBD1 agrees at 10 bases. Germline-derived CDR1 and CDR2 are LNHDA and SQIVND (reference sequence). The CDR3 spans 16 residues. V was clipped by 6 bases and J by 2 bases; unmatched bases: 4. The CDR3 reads CASSLTGGAGANVLTF. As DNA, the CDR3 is TGTGCCAGTAGCCTGACAGGGGGCGCTGGGGCCAACGTCCTGACTTTC.

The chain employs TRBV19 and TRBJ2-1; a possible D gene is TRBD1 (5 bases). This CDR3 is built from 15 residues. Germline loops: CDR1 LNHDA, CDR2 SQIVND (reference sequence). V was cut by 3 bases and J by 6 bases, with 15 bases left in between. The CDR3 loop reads CASSIAGRGRNEQFF. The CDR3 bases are TGTGCCAGTAGTATTGCCGGTAGGGGTCGCAATGAGCAGTTCTTC.

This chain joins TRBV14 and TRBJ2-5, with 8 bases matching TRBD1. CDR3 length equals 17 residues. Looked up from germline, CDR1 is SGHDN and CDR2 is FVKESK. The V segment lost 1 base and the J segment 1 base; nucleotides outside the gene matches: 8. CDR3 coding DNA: TGTGCCAGCAGCCAAGCCTACTCCGGGACAGGCCAAGAGACCCAGTACTTC. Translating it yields CASSQAYSGTGQETQYF.

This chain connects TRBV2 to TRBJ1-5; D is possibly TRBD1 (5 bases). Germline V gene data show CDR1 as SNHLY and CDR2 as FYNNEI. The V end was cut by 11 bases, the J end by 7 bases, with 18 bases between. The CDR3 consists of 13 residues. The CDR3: CAGRGGRQQPQHF. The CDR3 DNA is TGTGCCGGAAGGGGCGGCCGACAACAGCCCCAGCATTTT. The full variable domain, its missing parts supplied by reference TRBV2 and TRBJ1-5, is EPEVTQTPSHQVTQMGQEVILRCVPISNHLYFYWYRQILGQKVEFLVSFYNNEISEKSEIFDDQFSVERPDGSNFTLKIRSTKLEDSAMYFCAGRGGRQQPQHFGDGTRLSIL.

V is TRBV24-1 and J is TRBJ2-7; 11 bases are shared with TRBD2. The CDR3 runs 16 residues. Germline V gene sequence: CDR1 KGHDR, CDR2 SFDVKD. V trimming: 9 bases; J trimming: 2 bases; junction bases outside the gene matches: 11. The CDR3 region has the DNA TGTGCCACCGGCATAACTTTAGCGGGAGGGCCCTACGAGCAGTACTTC. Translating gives CATGITLAGGPYEQYF.

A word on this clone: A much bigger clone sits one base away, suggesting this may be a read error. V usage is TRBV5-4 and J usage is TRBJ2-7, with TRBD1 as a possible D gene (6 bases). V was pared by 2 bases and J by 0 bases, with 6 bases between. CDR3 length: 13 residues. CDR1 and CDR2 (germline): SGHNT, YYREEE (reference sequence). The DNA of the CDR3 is TGTGCCAGCAGCTTACAGGGCTCCTACGAGCAGTACTTC. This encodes CASSLQGSYEQYF.

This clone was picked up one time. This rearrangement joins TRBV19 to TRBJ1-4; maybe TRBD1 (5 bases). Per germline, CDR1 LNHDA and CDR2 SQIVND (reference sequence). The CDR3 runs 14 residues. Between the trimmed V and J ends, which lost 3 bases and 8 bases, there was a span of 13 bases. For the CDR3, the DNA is TGTGCCAGTAGTATCTACGACAGACCAGAAAAACTGTTTTTT. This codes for CASSIYDRPEKLFF.

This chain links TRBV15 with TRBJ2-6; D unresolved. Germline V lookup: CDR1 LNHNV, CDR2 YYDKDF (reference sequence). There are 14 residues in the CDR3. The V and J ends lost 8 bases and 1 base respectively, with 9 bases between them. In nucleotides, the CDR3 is TGTGCCACCTCAGCGCCTTCTGGGGCCAACGTCCTGACTTTC. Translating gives CATSAPSGANVLTF.

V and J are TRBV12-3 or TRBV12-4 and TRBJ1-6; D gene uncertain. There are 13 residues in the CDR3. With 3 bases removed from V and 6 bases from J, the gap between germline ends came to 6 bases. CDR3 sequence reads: CASSFGVNSPLHF. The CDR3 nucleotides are TGTGCCAGCAGTTTCGGGGTTAATTCACCCCTCCACTTT.